Presented here are 7 T cell receptor beta chains from one specimen sequenced in a study of blood T cell repertoires in COVID-19. Measured with immunoSEQ multiplex PCR; TCRdb has only the in-frame clones, and not every one. The table includes some 190,000 clones, 80% detected once. The specimen sequenced was PBMCs or T cells enriched from blood (not recorded which). All receptors come from a man aged 55 to 70 who had been exposed to COVID-19.

The chain carries TRBV10-3 and TRBJ2-1; a weak D match, TRBD2 (5 bases). The germline CDR1 and CDR2 sequences are ENHRY and SYGVKD. Trimming pared 3 bases from V and 8 bases from J, leaving 8 bases between. This CDR3 spans 12 amino acids. DNA of the CDR3: TGTGCCATCAGTGAACTAGACCATGAGCAGTTCTTC. It translates to CAISELDHEQFF.

The genes are TRBV19 and TRBJ1-5, with TRBD1 identical over 9 bases. Losses at the gene ends were 6 bases for V and 0 bases for J; bases not matched to a gene: 6. CDR3 length: 16 amino acids. Germline V gives CDR1 LNHDA, CDR2 SQIVND (reference sequence). The CDR3 sequence is CASSPGTGISNQPQHF. CDR3 coding DNA: TGTGCCAGTAGCCCCGGGACAGGGATTAGCAATCAGCCCCAGCATTTT. Together with reference TRBV19 and TRBJ1-5, the CDR3 gives the full variable domain: DGGITQSPKYLFRKEGQNVTLSCEQNLNHDAMYWYRQDPGQGLRLIYYSQIVNDFQKGDIAEGYSVSREKKESFPLTVTSAQKNPTAFYLCASSPGTGISNQPQHFGDGTRLSIL.

This clone was counted a few times. The chain recombines TRBV9 with TRBJ1-4, with D perhaps TRBD1 (6 bases). This CDR3 comprises 15 residues. Germline values: CDR1 SGDLS, CDR2 YYNGEE. V shed 3 bases and J shed 5 bases, with 14 bases lying between them. The CDR3 protein is CASSGPGAPNEKLFF. DNA of the CDR3: TGTGCCAGCAGCGGCCCAGGGGCCCCAAATGAAAAACTGTTTTTT. Supplemented by reference TRBV9 and TRBJ1-4, the full variable domain reads DSGVTQTPKHLITATGQRVTLRCSPRSGDLSVYWYQQSLDQGLQFLIQYYNGEERAKGNILERFSAQQFPDLHSELNLSSLELGDSALYFCASSGPGAPNEKLFFGSGTQLSVL.

The genes are TRBV5-1 and TRBJ2-3; D is possibly TRBD1 (5 bases). This CDR3 spans 13 amino acids. Trimming took 0 bases from V and 6 from J, leaving 8 bases between them. Per germline, CDR1 SGHRS and CDR2 YFSETQ. The CDR3 DNA is TGCGCCAGCAGCTTGGTAGGGGTGGATACGCAGTATTTT. It encodes CASSLVGVDTQYF. The variable domain in full, with the rest retrieved from reference TRBV5-1 and TRBJ2-3, is KAGVTQTPRYLIKTRGQQVTLSCSPISGHRSVSWYQQTPGQGLQFLFEYFSETQRNKGNFPGRFSGRQFSNSRSEMNVSTLELGDSALYLCASSLVGVDTQYFGPGTRLTVL.

This clone has only a few counts. The gene calls are TRBV5-1 and TRBJ2-3, with 10 bases matching TRBD1. Germline V CDR1 and CDR2: SGHRS, YFSETQ. There are 15 residues in the CDR3. The J segment lost 9 bases and the V segment lost 7 bases, leaving 14 bases of the junction unmatched. The CDR3 loop reads CASSGTGALEGTQYF. The CDR3 region has the DNA TGCGCCAGCTCCGGGACAGGGGCCCTTGAGGGGACGCAGTATTTT.

This clone was seen just once. The chain couples TRBV28 to TRBJ2-7; TRBD1 aligns across 9 bases. The CDR3 sequence is 13 residues long. V trimming: 10 bases; J trimming: 3 bases; junction bases outside the gene matches: 7. Per the germline V gene, CDR1 is MDHEN and CDR2 is SYDVKM. The CDR3 sequence: CAIIGDRDYEQYF. CDR3 sequence (DNA): TGTGCCATAATCGGGGACAGGGACTACGAGCAGTACTTC.

This chain links TRBV5-1 with TRBJ2-1; 9 bases align to TRBD2. The CDR3 extends over 20 amino acids. Germline V gene data show CDR1 as SGHRS and CDR2 as YFSETQ. Trimming at V came to 2 bases and at J to 0 bases, leaving 15 bases not matched to a gene. The CDR3 region has the DNA TGCGCCAGCAGCTTCACATCCGGGACTAGCACCCTGAGCTCCTACAATGAGCAGTTCTTC. This translates into CASSFTSGTSTLSSYNEQFF.